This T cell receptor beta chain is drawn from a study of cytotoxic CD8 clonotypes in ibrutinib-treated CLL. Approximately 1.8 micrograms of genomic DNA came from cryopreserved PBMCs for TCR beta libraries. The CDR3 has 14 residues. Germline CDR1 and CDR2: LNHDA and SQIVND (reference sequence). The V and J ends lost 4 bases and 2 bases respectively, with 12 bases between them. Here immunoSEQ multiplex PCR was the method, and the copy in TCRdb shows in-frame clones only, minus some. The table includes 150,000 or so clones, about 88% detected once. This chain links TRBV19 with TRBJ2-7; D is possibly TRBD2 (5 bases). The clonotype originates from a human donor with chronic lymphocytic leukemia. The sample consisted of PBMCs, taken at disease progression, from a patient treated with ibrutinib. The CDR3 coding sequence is TGTGCCAGTAGTAACAGTCGGGGAGCCTACGAGCAGTACTTC. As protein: CASSNSRGAYEQYF. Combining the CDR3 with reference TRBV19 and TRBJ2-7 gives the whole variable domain DGGITQSPKYLFRKEGQNVTLSCEQNLNHDAMYWYRQDPGQGLRLIYYSQIVNDFQKGDIAEGYSVSREKKESFPLTVTSAQKNPTAFYLCASSNSRGAYEQYFGPGTRLTVT.